Below, one T cell receptor (beta chain) is given with its context. In the study's own analysis: Reference gene primer amplification yielded estimated nucleated cell counts. Assay used: immunoSEQ multiplex PCR; TCRdb lists only in-frame clones, some missing. That table is the source of V, J and clone size, and D and trimming were worked out from the DNA. This sample has around 200,000 clones, with 80% to 90% found just once. CDR1 and CDR2 from the germline V gene are SQVTM and ANQGSEA. Trimming cost V 3 bases and J 2 bases, with 10 bases left between them. The CDR3 sequence is 13 residues long. This record comes from a study of blood T cell repertoires in COVID-19. About the study: Samples taken during acute and convalescent COVID-19 were collected in the United States, Italy and Spain. The analysed material was cDNA or gDNA that came from T cells, B-cell-depleted T cells, or PBMCs.

This sequence was found in a man aged 50 or older with active or convalescent COVID-19. The chain couples TRBV29-1 to TRBJ1-2; tentatively, D is TRBD1 (5 bases). The sequenced material came from peripheral blood. CDR3 amino acids: CSVEGRGNYGYTF. CDR3 nucleotides: TGCAGCGTTGAGGGACGGGGGAACTATGGCTACACCTTC.